The T cell receptor (beta chain) described here comes from a study of identical twins. Study observations and caveats: Alpha sequences that were out-of-frame and twin-shared showed an excess of low generation probability. With abundant cord blood beta clonotypes, insertions were fewer; memory repertoires showed no such pattern.

A single record per CDR3 protein comes from TCRdb applying MiXCR to the 5' RACE reads. Of roughly 570,000 distinct CDR3 sequences listed, around a tenth are singletons. The CDR3 extends over 15 amino acids. The V and J ends lost 1 base and 5 bases, in that order; junction bases with no gene match: 10. Per germline, CDR1 SQVTM and CDR2 ANQGSEA. This clonotype was observed many times. Its antigen is unknown. The sample was also linked to a second study, of yellow fever vaccine responses in identical twins.

This clonotype was sampled from a woman aged 18-29 years in good health. Sequencing used PBMCs. This chain links TRBV29-1 with TRBJ2-5, with TRBD1 identical over 7 bases. As DNA, the CDR3 is TGCAGCGTTGAAGTGGTCAGGGGGAAAGGCGAGACCCAGTACTTC. Protein: CSVEVVRGKGETQYF. Looking up the rest from reference TRBV29-1 and TRBJ2-5 gives the full variable domain: SAVISQKPSRDICQRGTSLTIQCQVDSQVTMMFWYRQQPGQSLTLIATANQGSEATYESGFVIDKFPISRPNLTFSTLTVSNMSPEDSSIYLCSVEVVRGKGETQYFGPGTRLLVL.